These 17 T cell receptor beta chains share one sample of origin, sequenced in a study of technical replicates of blood from a few donors. Profiled with immunoSEQ multiplex PCR; TCRdb holds only in-frame clones, not every one. Among approximately 70,000 clones, approximately 92% were seen once, and the ten largest hold 0.42%. Sample: T cells isolated from PBMCs. These receptors were obtained from a human donor in good health.

The V and J genes are TRBV6-4 and TRBJ1-5; D gene ambiguous. This CDR3 is built from 13 residues. The ends were cut back, 2 bases at V and 4 bases at J, with 6 bases in the middle. CDR1 is MRHNA and CDR2 is SNTAGT in the germline V gene. The chain's CDR3 is CASSDLPNQPQHF. CDR3 nucleotide sequence: TGTGCCAGCAGTGACCTCCCGAATCAGCCCCAGCATTTT.

This sequence joins TRBV7-3 and TRBJ2-6, with 9 bases that match TRBD1. This CDR3 has 19 residues. Per germline, CDR1 SGHTA and CDR2 FQGTGA. V was clipped by 3 bases and J by 2 bases; unmatched bases: 11. The CDR3 nucleotides are TGTGCCAGCAGCTTCATCCGGGACAGGGTGATCACTGGGGCCAACGTCCTGACTTTC. Translation: CASSFIRDRVITGANVLTF.

V gene TRBV6-5 combines with J gene TRBJ1-1; the D is unclear. V was shortened by 0 bases and J by 1 base, with 9 bases between the two germline ends. The CDR3 contains 15 residues. Germline V gene data show CDR1 as MNHEY and CDR2 as SVGAGI. The CDR3 spells CASSYSYRQNTEAFF. For the CDR3, the DNA is TGTGCCAGCAGTTACTCTTACCGACAGAACACTGAAGCTTTCTTT.

The chain carries TRBV25-1 and TRBJ2-3, with 7 bases lining up with TRBD2. V shed 2 bases, J shed 0 bases, and the junction held 2 bases outside the gene matches. Looked up from germline, CDR1 is MGHDK and CDR2 is SYGVNS. The CDR3 loop spans 15 amino acids. CDR3 in amino acids: CASSELAASTDTQYF. The CDR3 DNA reads TGTGCCAGCAGTGAACTAGCGGCTAGCACAGATACGCAGTATTTT.

The rearrangement joins TRBV9 to TRBJ2-4, with 7 bases lining up with TRBD2. V trimming: 3 bases; J trimming: 6 bases; junction bases outside the gene matches: 15. CDR1 and CDR2 (germline): SGDLS, YYNGEE. CDR3 size: 17 residues. As DNA, the CDR3 is TGTGCCAGCAGCGCCCTCCTAGAACGGGAGGAGGGAAACATTCAGTACTTC. Its translation is CASSALLEREEGNIQYF.

The chain joins TRBV4-3 to TRBJ1-2; 7 bases map to TRBD1. The trim removed 1 base at V and 1 base at J, leaving 9 bases unmatched. This CDR3 is 17 amino acids long. From germline, CDR1 is LGHNA and CDR2 YSLEER. CDR3 residues: CASSQAERTGVNYGYTF. The CDR3 DNA reads as TGCGCCAGCAGCCAAGCTGAAAGGACAGGCGTTAACTATGGCTACACCTTC.

V gene TRBV9 combines with J gene TRBJ2-1, with 8 bases lining up with TRBD2. With V trimmed by 0 bases and J by 4 bases, 3 bases remained unmatched. Germline assignment: CDR1 SGDLS and CDR2 YYNGEE. This CDR3 comprises 15 residues. CDR3 amino acids: CASSVGTSSYNEQFF. CDR3 coding DNA: TGTGCCAGCAGCGTAGGGACTAGCTCTTACAATGAGCAGTTCTTC.

The chain combines TRBV6-1 with TRBJ2-2, with TRBD1 identical over 7 bases. There are 14 residues in the CDR3. After removal of 8 bases from V and 3 bases from J, the junction contained 6 bases not matched to a gene. Germline V CDR1 and CDR2: MNHNS, SASEGT. The CDR3 protein is CASWIGGYTGELFF. The CDR3 DNA reads TGTGCCAGCTGGATAGGGGGCTACACCGGGGAGCTGTTTTTT.

The chain carries TRBV9 and TRBJ2-1; D unresolved. Germline V gene data show CDR1 as SGDLS and CDR2 as YYNGEE. The CDR3 runs 15 residues. Between the trimmed V and J ends, which lost 2 bases and 3 bases, there was a span of 12 bases. The chain's CDR3 is CASSVGQTLYNEQFF. DNA for the CDR3: TGTGCCAGCAGCGTTGGGCAGACACTCTACAATGAGCAGTTCTTC.

This clone has a single count. This rearrangement joins TRBV7-3 to TRBJ2-1, with 9 bases aligning to TRBD1. The V segment lost 1 base and the J segment 5 bases; nucleotides outside the gene matches: 3. The CDR3 covers 15 residues. The V gene's germline CDR1 is SGHTA and CDR2 FQGTGA. Here the CDR3 DNA reads TGTGCCAGCAGCTTAAGCGGGACAGGGCACAATGAGCAGTTCTTC. Protein product: CASSLSGTGHNEQFF.

V is TRBV19 and J is TRBJ1-2; perhaps TRBD1 as D (6 bases). Trimming removed 11 bases from V and 9 bases from J, with 22 bases in between. The CDR3 consists of 13 residues. Per germline, CDR1 LNHDA and CDR2 SQIVND (reference sequence). CDR3 sequence reads: CAALYIPTGRYTF. Here the CDR3 DNA reads TGTGCCGCGCTATACATTCCCACAGGGCGCTACACCTTC. The complete variable domain, with remaining parts taken from reference TRBV19 and TRBJ1-2, reads DGGITQSPKYLFRKEGQNVTLSCEQNLNHDAMYWYRQDPGQGLRLIYYSQIVNDFQKGDIAEGYSVSREKKESFPLTVTSAQKNPTAFYLCAALYIPTGRYTFGSGTRLTVV.

This chain joins TRBV15 and TRBJ1-4, with a possible D match to TRBD1 (5 bases). Germline assignment: CDR1 LNHNV and CDR2 YYDKDF (reference sequence). The CDR3 consists of 18 residues. Trimming removed 3 bases from V and 3 bases from J, with 20 bases in between. The CDR3 here is CATSSYPGSGVANEKLFF. CDR3 DNA: TGTGCCACCAGCAGCTACCCAGGGTCGGGTGTGGCTAATGAAAAACTGTTTTTT.

This clone was counted between two and nine times. V usage is TRBV11-1 and J usage is TRBJ2-2; D perhaps matches TRBD1 (6 bases). The CDR3 runs to 16 residues. Germline lookup yields CDR1 SGHAT and CDR2 FQDESV (reference sequence). Trimming stripped 1 base from V and 1 base from J, with 10 bases between. In DNA form, the CDR3 reads TGTGCCAGCAGCTTAGTAATGGGACAGAACACCGGGGAGCTGTTTTTT. As protein: CASSLVMGQNTGELFF.

The CDR3 bases are TGTGCCAGCAGCCAGGGTTACAATGAGCAGTTCTTC. It codes for CASSQGYNEQFF. The gene calls are TRBV27 and TRBJ2-1, with a tentative D call TRBD1 (5 bases). Germline V gene lookup returns CDR1 MNHEY and CDR2 SMNVEV (reference sequence). CDR3 length: 12 residues. V lost 6 bases and J 4 bases, leaving 7 bases between the germline ends.

This clone appeared a single time. V and J are TRBV5-1 and TRBJ1-2, with a possible D match to TRBD1 (5 bases). V was cut by 2 bases and J by 7 bases, with 18 bases left in between. In germline, CDR1 is SGHRS, CDR2 YFSETQ. The CDR3 consists of 15 residues. Here the CDR3 reads CASSFSQAGNGGYTF. CDR3 in DNA: TGCGCCAGCAGCTTCTCACAGGCGGGAAACGGTGGCTACACCTTC.

CDR3 protein: CASSQASDRMNTGELFF. The CDR3, as DNA: TGTGCCAGCAGCCAGGCGAGTGACCGTATGAACACCGGGGAGCTGTTTTTT. The gene calls are TRBV7-9 and TRBJ2-2; no clear D gene. The V and J ends lost 5 bases and 1 base respectively, with 17 bases between them. The germline V gene has CDR1 SEHNR and CDR2 FQNEAQ (reference sequence). The CDR3 sequence is 17 residues long.

This rearrangement joins TRBV5-1 to TRBJ1-4; D gene ambiguous. CDR1 is SGHRS, CDR2 YFSETQ, per germline. Trimming pared 5 bases from V and 0 bases from J, leaving 8 bases between. This CDR3 is built from 14 residues. The CDR3 region has the DNA TGCGCCAGCAGAGACACAGCAACTAATGAAAAACTGTTTTTT. Its protein product is CASRDTATNEKLFF. Using reference TRBV5-1 and TRBJ1-4 for the parts outside the CDR3, the full variable domain is KAGVTQTPRYLIKTRGQQVTLSCSPISGHRSVSWYQQTPGQGLQFLFEYFSETQRNKGNFPGRFSGRQFSNSRSEMNVSTLELGDSALYLCASRDTATNEKLFFGSGTQLSVL.